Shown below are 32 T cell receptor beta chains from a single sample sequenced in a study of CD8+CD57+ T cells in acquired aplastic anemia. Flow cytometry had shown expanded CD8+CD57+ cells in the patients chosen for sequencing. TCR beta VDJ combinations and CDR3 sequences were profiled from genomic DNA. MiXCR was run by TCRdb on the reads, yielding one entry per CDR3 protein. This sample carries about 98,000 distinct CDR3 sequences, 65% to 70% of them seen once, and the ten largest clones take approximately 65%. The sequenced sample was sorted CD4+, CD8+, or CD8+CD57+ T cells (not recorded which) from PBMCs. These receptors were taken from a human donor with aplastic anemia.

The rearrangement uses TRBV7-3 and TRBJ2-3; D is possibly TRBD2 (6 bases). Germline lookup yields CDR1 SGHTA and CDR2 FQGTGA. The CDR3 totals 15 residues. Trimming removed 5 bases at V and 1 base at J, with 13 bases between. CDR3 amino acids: CASSLHGGGTDTQYF. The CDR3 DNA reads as TGTGCCAGCAGCCTGCACGGAGGGGGCACAGATACGCAGTATTTT.

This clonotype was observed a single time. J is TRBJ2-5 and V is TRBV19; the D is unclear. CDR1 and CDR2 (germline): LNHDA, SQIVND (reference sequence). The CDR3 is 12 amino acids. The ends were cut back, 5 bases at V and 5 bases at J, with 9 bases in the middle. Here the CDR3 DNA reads TGTGCCAGTAGTCGGGTCAGGGAGACCCAGTACTTC. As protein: CASSRVRETQYF.

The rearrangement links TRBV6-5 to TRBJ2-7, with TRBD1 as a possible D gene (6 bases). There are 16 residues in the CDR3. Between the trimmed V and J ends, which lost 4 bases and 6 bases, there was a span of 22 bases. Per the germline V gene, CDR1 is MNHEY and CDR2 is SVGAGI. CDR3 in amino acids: CASSSSGQSGTCEQYF. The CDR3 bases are TGTGCCAGCAGTTCCAGCGGACAGAGCGGTACCTGCGAGCAGTACTTC.

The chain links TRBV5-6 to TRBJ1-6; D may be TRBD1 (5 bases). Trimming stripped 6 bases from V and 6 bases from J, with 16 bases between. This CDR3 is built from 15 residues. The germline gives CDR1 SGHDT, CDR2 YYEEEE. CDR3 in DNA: TGTGCCAGCACCCTGAGGGTGGGGGGTAATTCACCCCTCCACTTT. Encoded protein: CASTLRVGGNSPLHF.

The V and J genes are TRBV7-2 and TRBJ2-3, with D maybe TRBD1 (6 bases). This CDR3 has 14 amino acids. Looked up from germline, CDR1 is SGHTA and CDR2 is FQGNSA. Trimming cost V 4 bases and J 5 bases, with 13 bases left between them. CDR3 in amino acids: CASSSQTGGDTQYF. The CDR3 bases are TGTGCCAGCAGCTCCCAGACAGGAGGAGATACGCAGTATTTT. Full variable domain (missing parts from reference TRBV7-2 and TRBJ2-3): GAGVSQSPSNKVTEKGKDVELRCDPISGHTALYWYRQSLGQGLEFLIYFQGNSAPDKSGLPSDRFSAERTGGSVSTLTIQRTQQEDSAVYLCASSSQTGGDTQYFGPGTRLTVL.

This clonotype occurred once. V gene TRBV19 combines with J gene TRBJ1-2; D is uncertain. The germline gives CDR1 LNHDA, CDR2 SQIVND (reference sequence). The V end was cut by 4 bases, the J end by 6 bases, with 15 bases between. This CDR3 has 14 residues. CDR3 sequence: CASSTVGQAHGYTF. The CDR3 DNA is TGTGCCAGTAGTACAGTCGGTCAGGCCCATGGCTACACCTTC.

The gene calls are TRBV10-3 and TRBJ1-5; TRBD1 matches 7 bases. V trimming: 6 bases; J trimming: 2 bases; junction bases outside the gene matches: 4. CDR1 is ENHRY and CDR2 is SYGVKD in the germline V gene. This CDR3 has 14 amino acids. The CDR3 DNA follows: TGTGCCATCAGCGTTGACAGGGGCAATCAGCCCCAGCATTTT. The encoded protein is CAISVDRGNQPQHF.

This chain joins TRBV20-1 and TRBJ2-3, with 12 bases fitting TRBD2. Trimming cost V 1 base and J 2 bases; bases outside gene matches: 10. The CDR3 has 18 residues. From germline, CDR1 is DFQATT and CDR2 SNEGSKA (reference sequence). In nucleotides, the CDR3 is TGCAGTGCTAGAGTCTGGCTAGCGGGGGGGCACGTCACAGATACGCAGTATTTT. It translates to CSARVWLAGGHVTDTQYF.

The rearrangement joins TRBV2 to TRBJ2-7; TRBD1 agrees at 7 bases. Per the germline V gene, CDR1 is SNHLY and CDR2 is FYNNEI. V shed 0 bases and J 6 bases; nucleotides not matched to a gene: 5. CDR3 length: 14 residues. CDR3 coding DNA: TGTGCCAGCAGTGAAGCGCGACAGGGTGGCGAGCAGTACTTC. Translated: CASSEARQGGEQYF. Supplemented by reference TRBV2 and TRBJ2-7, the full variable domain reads EPEVTQTPSHQVTQMGQEVILRCVPISNHLYFYWYRQILGQKVEFLVSFYNNEISEKSEIFDDQFSVERPDGSNFTLKIRSTKLEDSAMYFCASSEARQGGEQYFGPGTRLTVT.

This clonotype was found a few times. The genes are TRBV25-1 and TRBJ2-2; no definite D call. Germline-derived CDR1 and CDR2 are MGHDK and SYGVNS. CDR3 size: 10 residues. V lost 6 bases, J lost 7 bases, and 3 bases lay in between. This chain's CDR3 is CASRDGELFF. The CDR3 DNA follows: TGTGCCAGCAGGGACGGGGAGCTGTTTTTT.

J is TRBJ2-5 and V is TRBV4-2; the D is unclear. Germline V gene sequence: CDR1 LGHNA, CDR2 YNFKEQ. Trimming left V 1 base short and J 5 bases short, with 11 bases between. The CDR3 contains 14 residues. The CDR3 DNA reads TGTGCCAGCAGCCAAGGGAGTCGAACCGAGACCCAGTACTTC. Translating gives CASSQGSRTETQYF.

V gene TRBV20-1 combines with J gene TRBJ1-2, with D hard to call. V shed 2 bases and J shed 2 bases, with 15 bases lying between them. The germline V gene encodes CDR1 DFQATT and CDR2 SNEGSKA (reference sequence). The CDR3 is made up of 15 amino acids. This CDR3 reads CSARSVSGRNYGYTF. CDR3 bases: TGCAGTGCTAGATCCGTTTCGGGCCGCAACTATGGCTACACCTTC.

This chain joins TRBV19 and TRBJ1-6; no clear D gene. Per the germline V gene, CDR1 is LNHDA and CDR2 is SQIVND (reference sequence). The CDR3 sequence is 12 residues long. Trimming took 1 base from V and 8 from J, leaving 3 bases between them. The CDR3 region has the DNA TGTGCCAGTAGTATAGTGGATTCACCCCTCCACTTT. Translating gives CASSIVDSPLHF. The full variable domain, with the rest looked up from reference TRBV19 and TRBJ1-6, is DGGITQSPKYLFRKEGQNVTLSCEQNLNHDAMYWYRQDPGQGLRLIYYSQIVNDFQKGDIAEGYSVSREKKESFPLTVTSAQKNPTAFYLCASSIVDSPLHFGNGTRLTVT.

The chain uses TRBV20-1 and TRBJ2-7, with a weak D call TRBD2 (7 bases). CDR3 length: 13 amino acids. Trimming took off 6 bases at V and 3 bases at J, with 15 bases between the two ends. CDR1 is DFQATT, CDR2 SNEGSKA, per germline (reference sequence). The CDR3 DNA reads TGCAGTGCGGGAGGGGGGGCCGACTACGAGCAGTACTTC. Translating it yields CSAGGGADYEQYF.

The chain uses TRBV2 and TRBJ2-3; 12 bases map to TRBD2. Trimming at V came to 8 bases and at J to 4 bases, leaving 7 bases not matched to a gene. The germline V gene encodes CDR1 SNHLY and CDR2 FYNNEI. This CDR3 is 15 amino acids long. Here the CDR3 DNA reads TGTGCCAGCTCTACTAGCGGGGGGATAGCAGATACGCAGTATTTT. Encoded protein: CASSTSGGIADTQYF.

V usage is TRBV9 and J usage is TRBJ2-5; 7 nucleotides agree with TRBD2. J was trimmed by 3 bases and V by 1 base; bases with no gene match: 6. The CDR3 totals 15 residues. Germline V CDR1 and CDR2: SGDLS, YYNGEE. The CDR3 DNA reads TGTGCCAGCAGCGTATTGGCGGGGGTAAAAGAGACCCAGTACTTC. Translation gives CASSVLAGVKETQYF. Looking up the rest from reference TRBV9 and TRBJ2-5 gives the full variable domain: DSGVTQTPKHLITATGQRVTLRCSPRSGDLSVYWYQQSLDQGLQFLIQYYNGEERAKGNILERFSAQQFPDLHSELNLSSLELGDSALYFCASSVLAGVKETQYFGPGTRLLVL.

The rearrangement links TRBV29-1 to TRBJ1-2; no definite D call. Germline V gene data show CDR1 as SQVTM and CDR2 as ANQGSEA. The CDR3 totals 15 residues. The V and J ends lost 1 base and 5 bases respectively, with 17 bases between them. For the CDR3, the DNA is TGCAGCGTTGAAGTTCCGGGAGCGAGGCCTTATGGCTACACCTTC. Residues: CSVEVPGARPYGYTF.

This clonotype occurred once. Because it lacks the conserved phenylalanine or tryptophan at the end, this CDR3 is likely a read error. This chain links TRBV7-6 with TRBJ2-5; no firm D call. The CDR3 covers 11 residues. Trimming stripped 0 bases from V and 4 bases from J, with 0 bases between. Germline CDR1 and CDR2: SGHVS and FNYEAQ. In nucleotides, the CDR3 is TGTGCCAGCAGCTTAGCAGAGACCCAGTACCTC. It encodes CASSLAETQYL.

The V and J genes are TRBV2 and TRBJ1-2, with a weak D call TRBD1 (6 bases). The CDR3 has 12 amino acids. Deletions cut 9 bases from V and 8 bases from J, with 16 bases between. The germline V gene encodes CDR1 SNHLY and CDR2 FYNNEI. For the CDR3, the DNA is TGTGCCAGTGAGACGGTCCAGGGGGGCTACACCTTC. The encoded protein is CASETVQGGYTF. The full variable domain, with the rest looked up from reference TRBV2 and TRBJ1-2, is EPEVTQTPSHQVTQMGQEVILRCVPISNHLYFYWYRQILGQKVEFLVSFYNNEISEKSEIFDDQFSVERPDGSNFTLKIRSTKLEDSAMYFCASETVQGGYTFGSGTRLTVV.

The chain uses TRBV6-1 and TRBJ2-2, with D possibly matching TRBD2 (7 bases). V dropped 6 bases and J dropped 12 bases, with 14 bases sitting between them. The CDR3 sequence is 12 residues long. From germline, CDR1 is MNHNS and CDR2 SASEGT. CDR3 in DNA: TGTGCCAGCAGCCCGGGGGGCAGGCAGCTGTTTTTT. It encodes CASSPGGRQLFF.

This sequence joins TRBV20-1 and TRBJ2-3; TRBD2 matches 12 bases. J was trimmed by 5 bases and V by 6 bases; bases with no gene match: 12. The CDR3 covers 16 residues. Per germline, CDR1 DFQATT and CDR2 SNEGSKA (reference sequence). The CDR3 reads CSAERSSGGALDTQYF. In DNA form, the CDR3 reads TGCAGTGCCGAGCGTTCTAGCGGGGGGGCGTTAGATACGCAGTATTTT.

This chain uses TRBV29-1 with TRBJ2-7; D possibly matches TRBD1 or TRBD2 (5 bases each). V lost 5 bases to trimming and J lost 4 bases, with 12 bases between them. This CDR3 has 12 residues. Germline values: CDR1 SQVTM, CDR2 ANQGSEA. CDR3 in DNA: TGCAGCGTTTCCCAGGGAGATTACGAGCAGTACTTC. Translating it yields CSVSQGDYEQYF.

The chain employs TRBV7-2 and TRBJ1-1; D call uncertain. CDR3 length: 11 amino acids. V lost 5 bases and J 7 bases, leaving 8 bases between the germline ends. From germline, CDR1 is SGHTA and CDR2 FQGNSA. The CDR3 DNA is TGTGCCAGCAGCATACAAAGTGAAGCTTTCTTT. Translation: CASSIQSEAFF. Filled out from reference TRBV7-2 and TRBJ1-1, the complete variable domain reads GAGVSQSPSNKVTEKGKDVELRCDPISGHTALYWYRQSLGQGLEFLIYFQGNSAPDKSGLPSDRFSAERTGGSVSTLTIQRTQQEDSAVYLCASSIQSEAFFGQGTRLTVV.

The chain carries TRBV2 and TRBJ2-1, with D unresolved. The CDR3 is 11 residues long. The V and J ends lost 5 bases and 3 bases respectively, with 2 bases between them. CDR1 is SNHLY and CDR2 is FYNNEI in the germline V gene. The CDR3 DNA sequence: TGTGCCAGCAGTATCTACAATGAGCAGTTCTTC. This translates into CASSIYNEQFF.

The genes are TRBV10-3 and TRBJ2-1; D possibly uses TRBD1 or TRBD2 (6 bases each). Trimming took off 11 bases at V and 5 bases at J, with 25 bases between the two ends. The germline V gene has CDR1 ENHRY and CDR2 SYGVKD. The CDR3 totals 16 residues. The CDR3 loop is CAAAVGGDLINNEQFF. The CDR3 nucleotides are TGTGCCGCCGCGGTGGGGGGCGACCTCATCAACAATGAGCAGTTCTTC.

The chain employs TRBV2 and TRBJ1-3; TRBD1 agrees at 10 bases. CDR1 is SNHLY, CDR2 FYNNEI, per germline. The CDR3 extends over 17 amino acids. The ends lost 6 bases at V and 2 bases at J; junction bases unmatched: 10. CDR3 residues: CASSAGTGVFTGNTIYF. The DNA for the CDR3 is TGTGCCAGCAGCGCCGGGACAGGGGTGTTTACTGGAAACACCATATATTTT.

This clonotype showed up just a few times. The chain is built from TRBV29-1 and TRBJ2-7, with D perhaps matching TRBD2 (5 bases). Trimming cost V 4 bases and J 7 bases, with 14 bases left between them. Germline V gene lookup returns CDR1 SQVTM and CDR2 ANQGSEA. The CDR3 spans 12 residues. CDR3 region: CSVGTGSGEQYF. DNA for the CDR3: TGCAGCGTTGGCACGGGGTCTGGGGAGCAGTACTTC.

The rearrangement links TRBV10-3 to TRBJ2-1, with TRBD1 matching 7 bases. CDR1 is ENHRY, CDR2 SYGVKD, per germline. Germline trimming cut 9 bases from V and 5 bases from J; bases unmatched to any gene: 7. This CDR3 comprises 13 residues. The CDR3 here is CAMRGTDNNEQFF. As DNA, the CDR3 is TGTGCCATGAGGGGGACAGACAACAATGAGCAGTTCTTC.

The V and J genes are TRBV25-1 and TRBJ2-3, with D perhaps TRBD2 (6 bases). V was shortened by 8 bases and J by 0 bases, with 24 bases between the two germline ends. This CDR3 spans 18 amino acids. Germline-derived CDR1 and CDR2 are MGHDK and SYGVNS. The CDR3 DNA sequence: TGTGCCAGCCTCGGGACTCTGGGGACTGGTGCTAGCACAGATACGCAGTATTTT. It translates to CASLGTLGTGASTDTQYF.

CDR3 DNA: TGCAGTGCTAGAGACAGGTTTGGCTCCTACGAGCAGTACTTC. Translating gives CSARDRFGSYEQYF. The chain joins TRBV20-1 to TRBJ2-7; D gene unclear. Germline CDR1 DFQATT, CDR2 SNEGSKA (reference sequence). V was pared by 0 bases and J by 0 bases, with 9 bases between. The CDR3 is 14 amino acids.

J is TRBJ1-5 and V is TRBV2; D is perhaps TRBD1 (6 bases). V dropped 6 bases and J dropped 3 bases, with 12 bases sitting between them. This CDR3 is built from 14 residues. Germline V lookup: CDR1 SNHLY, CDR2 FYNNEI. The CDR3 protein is CASSLHRDNQPQHF. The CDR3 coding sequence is TGTGCCAGCAGCCTTCACAGGGACAATCAGCCCCAGCATTTT.

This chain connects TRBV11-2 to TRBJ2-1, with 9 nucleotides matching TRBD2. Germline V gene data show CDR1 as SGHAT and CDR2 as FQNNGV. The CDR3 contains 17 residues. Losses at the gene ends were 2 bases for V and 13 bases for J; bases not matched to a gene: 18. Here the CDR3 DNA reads TGTGCCAGCAGCTTATGGGGGCGCGGGACTAGCCCAGAAACCCAGTTCTTC. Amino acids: CASSLWGRGTSPETQFF.